A single sample is the source of the 13 T cell receptor beta chains below, sequenced in a study of patients and donors after allogeneic stem cell transplantation (dated by TCRdb to about 2020). The library was made by RT-PCR. Sequencing was carried out with a NextSeq 550. The public reads were reanalyzed by TCRdb: fastp trimming at Q25, MiXCR alignment, in-frame beta chains only. Records with the same CDR3 protein are collapsed into one entry carrying the most frequent genes and DNA. For this sample there are about a million distinct CDR3 sequences; more than 15% appear just once. 5% to 7.5% of the sample goes to the ten largest clones. The sequenced sample was blood, either unsorted or a sorted T cell fraction (not recorded which). The receptor source for this set is a human donor who was either an allogeneic HSCT recipient or a stem cell or donor lymphocyte infusion donor (not recorded which). It is not recorded whose cells these are; they may come from a transplant donor.

This clonotype was counted between two and nine times. CDR3 sequence: CASSVDFDYGYTF. Here the CDR3 DNA reads TGCGCCAGCAGCGTTGACTTCGACTATGGCTACACCTTC. The chain couples TRBV5-1 to TRBJ1-2; D unresolved. Trimming pared 4 bases from V and 3 bases from J, leaving 10 bases between. The CDR3 spans 13 residues. The V gene's germline CDR1 is SGHRS and CDR2 YFSETQ.

There are a few counts of this clonotype. This chain uses TRBV5-1 with TRBJ2-2; 12 nucleotides align to TRBD2. Germline V gene data show CDR1 as SGHRS and CDR2 as YFSETQ. This CDR3 spans 16 amino acids. Trimming at V came to 2 bases and at J to 4 bases, leaving 3 bases not matched to a gene. This chain's CDR3 is CASSLGLAGPTGELFF. Written as DNA, the CDR3 is TGCGCCAGCAGCTTAGGACTAGCGGGGCCCACCGGGGAGCTGTTTTTT. Combining the CDR3 with reference TRBV5-1 and TRBJ2-2 gives the whole variable domain KAGVTQTPRYLIKTRGQQVTLSCSPISGHRSVSWYQQTPGQGLQFLFEYFSETQRNKGNFPGRFSGRQFSNSRSEMNVSTLELGDSALYLCASSLGLAGPTGELFFGEGSRLTVL.

V is TRBV12-3 or TRBV12-4 and J is TRBJ1-2; TRBD1 agrees at 7 bases. J was trimmed by 5 bases and V by 5 bases; bases with no gene match: 11. The CDR3 totals 15 residues. CDR3 nucleotides: TGTGCCAGCAGTCCCCGACAGGGTATTTCGTATGGCTACACCTTC. Translating gives CASSPRQGISYGYTF.

The J gene is TRBJ2-5, the V gene TRBV5-4; 11 bases are a match to TRBD2. Germline V CDR1 and CDR2: SGHNT, YYREEE (reference sequence). The V and J ends lost 0 bases and 5 bases, in that order; junction bases with no gene match: 3. This CDR3 has 15 residues. The chain's CDR3 is CASSLATSGGETQYF. For the CDR3, the DNA is TGTGCCAGCAGCTTGGCTACTAGCGGGGGTGAGACCCAGTACTTC.

This clonotype was observed a few times. CDR3 amino acids: CASSPASTNTEAFF. DNA for the CDR3: TGTGCCAGCAGCCCCGCTTCCACGAACACTGAAGCTTTCTTT. The chain uses TRBV3-1 and TRBJ1-1; D is undetermined. The germline V gene encodes CDR1 LGHDT and CDR2 YNNKEL (reference sequence). This CDR3 is built from 14 residues. V was shortened by 4 bases and J by 1 base, with 10 bases between the two germline ends.

This clonotype has just one count. This rearrangement joins TRBV25-1 to TRBJ2-7, with TRBD2 matching 8 bases. CDR3 length equals 15 residues. Germline CDR1 and CDR2: MGHDK and SYGVNS. V lost 2 bases and J lost 4; bases outside the gene matches: 7. The CDR3 DNA reads TGTGCCAGCAGTGAAAGCGTAGCGGGAAGATACGAGCAGTACTTC. Translating gives CASSESVAGRYEQYF.

The sample holds a few counts of this clonotype. V is TRBV5-1 and J is TRBJ2-1; the D call may be TRBD1 or TRBD2 (5 bases each). This CDR3 is 13 amino acids long. V lost 8 bases to trimming and J lost 4 bases, with 13 bases between them. The V gene's germline CDR1 is SGHRS and CDR2 YFSETQ. The CDR3: CASYSGPYNEQFF. CDR3 coding DNA: TGCGCCAGTTACTCGGGACCATACAATGAGCAGTTCTTC.

There are a few counts of this clonotype. The rearrangement uses TRBV4-2 and TRBJ2-1, with 8 bases that match TRBD2. With V trimmed by 4 bases and J by 8 bases, 16 bases remained unmatched. Looked up from germline, CDR1 is LGHNA and CDR2 is YNFKEQ. This CDR3 is 17 amino acids long. The CDR3 bases are TGTGCCAGCAGCCTACCTTTGGGCGGGGGGAGGTTCGATGAGCAGTTCTTC. This gives the protein CASSLPLGGGRFDEQFF.

The J gene is TRBJ2-5, the V gene TRBV30; 7 bases agree with TRBD2. The CDR3 is made up of 12 amino acids. Trimming removed 6 bases from V and 9 bases from J; junction bases left unmatched: 10. The germline V gene has CDR1 GTSNPN and CDR2 SVGIG (reference sequence). This CDR3 is CACYLGGSAQYF. CDR3 sequence (DNA): TGTGCCTGTTACCTCGGCGGGAGTGCCCAGTACTTC.

The chain uses TRBV7-3 and TRBJ2-7, with TRBD2 as a possible D gene (6 bases). CDR3 length: 15 residues. The V gene's germline CDR1 is SGHTA and CDR2 FQGTGA. Trimming left V 2 bases short and J 5 bases short, with 16 bases between. This CDR3 is CASSLVGGKSNEQYF. CDR3 in DNA: TGTGCCAGCAGCTTAGTAGGCGGGAAGTCTAACGAGCAGTACTTC.

This clonotype was observed a handful of times. This chain connects TRBV28 to TRBJ2-7; D remains unclear. CDR1 is MDHEN, CDR2 SYDVKM, per germline. V was cut by 1 base and J by 5 bases, with 15 bases left in between. CDR3 length: 15 residues. DNA for the CDR3: TGTGCCAGCAGTTTATCGTCTATAAGGTTCAACGAGCAGTACTTC. Translated: CASSLSSIRFNEQYF.

This chain joins TRBV7-9 and TRBJ2-3, with TRBD2 as a possible D gene (7 bases). CDR1 is SEHNR and CDR2 is FQNEAQ in the germline V gene (reference sequence). This CDR3 spans 15 amino acids. The V end lost 6 bases, the J end lost 2 bases, and 15 bases lay between the germline ends. As DNA, the CDR3 is TGTGCCAGCAGGAAGGGGGGGCGGGACACAGATACGCAGTATTTT. The encoded protein is CASRKGGRDTDTQYF. Supplemented by reference TRBV7-9 and TRBJ2-3, the full variable domain reads DTGVSQNPRHKITKRGQNVTFRCDPISEHNRLYWYRQTLGQGPEFLTYFQNEAQLEKSRLLSDRFSAERPKGSFSTLEIQRTEQGDSAMYLCASRKGGRDTDTQYFGPGTRLTVL.

This clonotype was seen more than once but under ten times. The chain joins TRBV11-2 to TRBJ1-6; 7 bases map to TRBD1. The CDR3 totals 13 residues. From germline, CDR1 is SGHAT and CDR2 FQNNGV. The J segment lost 8 bases and the V segment lost 10 bases, leaving 8 bases of the junction unmatched. The CDR3 nucleotides read TGTGCCACCGGGACAGATCGATATTCACCCCTCCACTTT. Encoded protein: CATGTDRYSPLHF.